A single sample gave rise to the 20 T cell receptor beta chains below, sequenced in a study of early T cells in non-severe SARS-CoV-2 infection. TCRdb reprocessed the 5' RACE reads with MiXCR, giving one entry per CDR3 protein. The profile shows fewer than 60,000 distinct CDR3 sequences, 12% of them singletons. The source material was whole blood. These receptors all stem from an adult who was a healthcare worker with PCR-confirmed SARS-CoV-2 infection or an uninfected control (not recorded which).

In this sample, this clonotype turned up a few times. This chain joins TRBV18 and TRBJ2-1, with 10 bases matching TRBD2. With 0 bases clipped from V and 3 bases from J, the junction kept 11 bases outside the gene matches. Looked up from germline, CDR1 is KGHSH and CDR2 is LQKENI. This CDR3 contains 19 residues. CDR3 protein: CASSPPLSSGSPLYNEQFF. The CDR3 DNA is TGTGCCAGCTCACCACCTTTGTCTAGCGGGAGCCCCCTCTACAATGAGCAGTTCTTC. The full variable domain, with the rest looked up from reference TRBV18 and TRBJ2-1, is NAGVMQNPRHLVRRRGQEARLRCSPMKGHSHVYWYRQLPEEGLKFMVYLQKENIIDESGMPKERFSAEFPKEGPSILRIQQVVRGDSAAYFCASSPPLSSGSPLYNEQFFGPGTRLTVL.

This clonotype was detected only a few times. The chain has TRBV20-1 and TRBJ1-6, with D possibly TRBD1 on 6 matching bases. With 6 bases removed from V and 11 bases from J, the gap between germline ends came to 17 bases. The length of the CDR3 is 13 residues. Per the germline V gene, CDR1 is DFQATT and CDR2 is SNEGSKA (reference sequence). CDR3 region: CSARETGPTPLHF. The CDR3, as DNA: TGCAGTGCCCGTGAGACAGGTCCAACACCCCTCCACTTT.

The chain recombines TRBV7-9 with TRBJ2-1; 12 nucleotides align to TRBD2. J gave up 4 bases and V 5 bases, and 6 bases lay outside the gene matches. Germline V gene sequence: CDR1 SEHNR, CDR2 FQNEAQ (reference sequence). The CDR3 runs 16 residues. The CDR3 sequence is CASSPLTSGGYNEQFF. The CDR3 nucleotides read TGTGCCAGCAGCCCTCTGACTAGCGGGGGTTACAATGAGCAGTTCTTC. Variable domain in full (rest from reference TRBV7-9 and TRBJ2-1): DTGVSQNPRHKITKRGQNVTFRCDPISEHNRLYWYRQTLGQGPEFLTYFQNEAQLEKSRLLSDRFSAERPKGSFSTLEIQRTEQGDSAMYLCASSPLTSGGYNEQFFGPGTRLTVL.

The chain employs TRBV14 and TRBJ2-7, with a possible D match to TRBD2 (6 bases). The V and J ends lost 3 bases and 1 base respectively, with 10 bases between them. The CDR3 has 14 residues. Germline V CDR1 and CDR2: SGHDN, FVKESK. The CDR3 region has the DNA TGTGCCAGCAGCCACCGGGACTTATCCTACGAGCAGTACTTC. It is translated as CASSHRDLSYEQYF.

This clonotype was found many times. J is TRBJ2-3 and V is TRBV12-3 or TRBV12-4; D is uncertain. V was trimmed by 3 bases and J by 3 bases, leaving 10 bases between them. The CDR3 loop spans 14 amino acids. CDR3 DNA: TGTGCCAGCAGTTTGGAGCATCGAACAGATACGCAGTATTTT. As protein: CASSLEHRTDTQYF.

CDR3: CASSVGLAHEQYF. The DNA for the CDR3 is TGTGCCAGCAGCGTCGGACTAGCCCACGAGCAGTACTTC. The chain is built from TRBV9 and TRBJ2-7; 8 bases line up with TRBD2. This CDR3 is built from 13 residues. Germline assignment: CDR1 SGDLS and CDR2 YYNGEE. Trimming at V came to 2 bases and at J to 5 bases, leaving 3 bases not matched to a gene.

This clonotype turned up a few times. The chain uses TRBV6-6 and TRBJ2-1; D remains ambiguous. This CDR3 region has 13 residues. Between the trimmed V and J ends, which lost 7 bases and 8 bases, there was a span of 15 bases. Germline loops: CDR1 MNHNY, CDR2 SVGAGI (reference sequence). The CDR3 spells CASISISWDEQFF. CDR3 bases: TGTGCCAGCATCTCGATTAGTTGGGATGAGCAGTTCTTC.

The V call is TRBV24-1, the J call TRBJ2-3; the D is unclear. Germline CDR1 is KGHDR and CDR2 is SFDVKD. The CDR3 length is 13 residues. Trimming removed 4 bases at V and 1 base at J, with 5 bases between. The CDR3 bases are TGTGCCACCAGTGACTCAGGCACAGATACGCAGTATTTT. The encoded protein is CATSDSGTDTQYF.

This clonotype was detected only a few times. The V call is TRBV5-1, the J call TRBJ2-7; 10 bases are shared with TRBD1. Per germline, CDR1 SGHRS and CDR2 YFSETQ. After removal of 3 bases from V and 4 bases from J, the junction contained 4 bases not matched to a gene. This CDR3 is built from 14 residues. The CDR3 sequence is CASSWGTGDYEQYF. The DNA for the CDR3 is TGCGCCAGCAGCTGGGGGACAGGGGATTACGAGCAGTACTTC.

The rearrangement links TRBV27 to TRBJ1-6; the D gene is possibly TRBD1 (6 bases). The length of the CDR3 is 17 residues. The V end lost 4 bases, the J end lost 1 base, and 14 bases lay between the germline ends. Germline V gives CDR1 MNHEY, CDR2 SMNVEV (reference sequence). CDR3: CASSSPPGTSYNSPLHF. The CDR3 DNA is TGTGCCAGCAGTTCCCCCCCAGGGACATCCTATAATTCACCCCTCCACTTT.

This clonotype was observed a handful of times. V and J are TRBV12-3 or TRBV12-4 and TRBJ1-1; D not resolved. The CDR3 is made up of 14 amino acids. The V end lost 5 bases, the J end lost 1 base, and 11 bases lay between the germline ends. Here the CDR3 reads CASSLSLRNTEAFF. CDR3 coding DNA: TGTGCCAGCAGTCTCTCCTTACGGAACACTGAAGCTTTCTTT.

This clonotype occurred many times. This rearrangement joins TRBV29-1 to TRBJ1-2, with D unclear. This CDR3 region has 11 residues. Germline CDR1 and CDR2: SQVTM and ANQGSEA. Trimming removed 3 bases from V and 7 bases from J, with 9 bases in between. CDR3 sequence reads: CSVEVMGGYTF. DNA for the CDR3: TGCAGCGTTGAGGTAATGGGTGGCTACACCTTC.

This clonotype was picked up many times. V and J are TRBV29-1 and TRBJ1-2; 7 bases are shared with TRBD1. Germline CDR1 is SQVTM and CDR2 is ANQGSEA. CDR3 size: 13 residues. The V segment lost 4 bases and the J segment 6 bases; nucleotides outside the gene matches: 8. The CDR3 loop is CSVVRGSRDGYTF. CDR3 coding DNA: TGCAGCGTTGTCAGGGGGTCGCGGGATGGCTACACCTTC.

This chain joins TRBV6-5 and TRBJ2-1, with TRBD1 as a possible D gene (6 bases). V lost 6 bases to trimming and J lost 4 bases, with 16 bases between them. Looked up from germline, CDR1 is MNHEY and CDR2 is SVGAGI. This CDR3 comprises 15 residues. CDR3 in DNA: TGTGCCAGCAGCCGCACAGGGACGGTTTACAATGAGCAGTTCTTC. Translation gives CASSRTGTVYNEQFF.

The table lists this clonotype with a few counts. The chain combines TRBV11-2 with TRBJ2-3; no firm D call. Germline V lookup: CDR1 SGHAT, CDR2 FQNNGV. CDR3 length equals 15 residues. Deletions cut 1 base from V and 6 bases from J, with 14 bases between. The CDR3 DNA reads TGTGCCAGCAGCTTAGTCCCCGCAAGGAAGGATACGCAGTATTTT. This gives the protein CASSLVPARKDTQYF.

This clonotype was counted at least ten times. V is TRBV6-5 and J is TRBJ2-5; D could derive from TRBD1 or TRBD2 (6 bases each). The CDR3 is 15 residues long. With 0 bases removed from V and 4 bases from J, the gap between germline ends came to 12 bases. Germline V gene lookup returns CDR1 MNHEY and CDR2 SVGAGI. CDR3 bases: TGTGCCAGCAGTTACTCAGGGGGAGGTGGAGAGACCCAGTACTTC. Its protein product is CASSYSGGGGETQYF.

This clonotype was observed at least ten times. The chain uses TRBV5-4 and TRBJ1-2; weak D call: TRBD1 (5 bases). The ends were cut back, 5 bases at V and 3 bases at J, with 14 bases in the middle. The CDR3 spans 14 residues. Looked up from germline, CDR1 is SGHNT and CDR2 is YYREEE (reference sequence). The CDR3 nucleotides read TGTGCCAGCAGTTTTTTGCAGGGCGACTATGGCTACACCTTC. Translating it yields CASSFLQGDYGYTF. Supplemented by reference TRBV5-4 and TRBJ1-2, the full variable domain reads ETGVTQSPTHLIKTRGQQVTLRCSSQSGHNTVSWYQQALGQGPQFIFQYYREEENGRGNFPPRFSGLQFPNYSSELNVNALELDDSALYLCASSFLQGDYGYTFGSGTRLTVV.

This clonotype was recorded at least ten times. V and J are TRBV7-3 and TRBJ1-2, with D tentatively TRBD1 (5 bases). Trimming removed 2 bases from V and 4 bases from J, with 11 bases in between. The CDR3 sequence is 14 residues long. The germline CDR1 and CDR2 sequences are SGHTA and FQGTGA. CDR3: CASSLRPRAYGYTF. The CDR3 DNA is TGTGCCAGCAGCTTACGCCCCAGGGCCTATGGCTACACCTTC. The whole variable domain, remainder taken from reference TRBV7-3 and TRBJ1-2, is GAGVSQTPSNKVTEKGKYVELRCDPISGHTALYWYRQSLGQGPEFLIYFQGTGAADDSGLPNDRFFAVRPEGSVSTLKIQRTERGDSAVYLCASSLRPRAYGYTFGSGTRLTVV.

The table lists this clonotype with a few counts. This chain joins TRBV27 and TRBJ2-1; 7 nucleotides line up with TRBD1. Germline CDR1 MNHEY, CDR2 SMNVEV (reference sequence). J lost 6 bases, V lost 4 bases, and 3 bases had no gene match. The CDR3 consists of 13 residues. The DNA of the CDR3 is TGTGCCAGCAGTTGGGCAGGGGGCAATGAGCAGTTCTTC. It is translated as CASSWAGGNEQFF.

The rearrangement uses TRBV10-3 and TRBJ2-7; D is perhaps TRBD1 (7 bases). The V end lost 10 bases, the J end lost 5 bases, and 18 bases lay between the germline ends. The V gene's germline CDR1 is ENHRY and CDR2 SYGVKD. The CDR3 loop spans 13 amino acids. The CDR3 region is CATQGRGADEQYF. The CDR3 DNA follows: TGTGCCACCCAAGGCAGGGGGGCCGACGAGCAGTACTTC.